Sequencing of this TCR delta chain was carried out in a study of gamma-delta T cells after stem cell transplantation. TCRdb made new clone calls on the RT-PCR reads using CATT. The sample holds around 2,000 delta-chain clones, less than 4% seen once. This clone is labeled medium-sized (0.01 to 0.1%). The identical CDR3 is also encoded by other nucleotide sequences in the sample. V dropped 0 bases and J dropped 0; count of bases not matched to a gene: 10. The CDR3 covers 19 residues. Germline V lookup: CDR1 GEAIGNYY, CDR2 EKD. The chain couples TRDV2 to TRDJ1, with TRDD3 matching 12 bases. Sample: gamma-delta T cells. This receptor was taken from a human donor. It is not recorded whose cells these are; they may come from a transplant donor. The CDR3 nucleotides are TGTGCCTGTGACACCGTGGCTGGGGGATACGCGAAGTACACCGATAAACTCATCTTT. Residues: CACDTVAGGYAKYTDKLIF.